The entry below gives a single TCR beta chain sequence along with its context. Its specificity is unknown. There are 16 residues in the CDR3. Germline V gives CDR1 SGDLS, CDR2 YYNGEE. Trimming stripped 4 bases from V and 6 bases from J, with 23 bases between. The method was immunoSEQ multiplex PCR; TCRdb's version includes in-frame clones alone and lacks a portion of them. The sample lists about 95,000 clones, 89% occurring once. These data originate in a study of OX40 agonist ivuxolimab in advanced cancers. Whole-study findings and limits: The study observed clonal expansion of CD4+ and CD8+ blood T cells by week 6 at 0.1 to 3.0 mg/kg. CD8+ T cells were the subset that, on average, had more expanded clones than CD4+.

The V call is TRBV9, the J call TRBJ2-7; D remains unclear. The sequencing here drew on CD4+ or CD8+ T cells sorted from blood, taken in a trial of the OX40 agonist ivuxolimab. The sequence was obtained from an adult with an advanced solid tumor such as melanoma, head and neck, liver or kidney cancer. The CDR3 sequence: CASSPRIGLESGEQYF. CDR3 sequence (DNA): TGTGCCAGCAGCCCCCGAATAGGGCTTGAATCGGGCGAGCAGTACTTC. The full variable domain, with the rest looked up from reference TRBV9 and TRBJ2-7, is DSGVTQTPKHLITATGQRVTLRCSPRSGDLSVYWYQQSLDQGLQFLIQYYNGEERAKGNILERFSAQQFPDLHSELNLSSLELGDSALYFCASSPRIGLESGEQYFGPGTRLTVT.